These 8 T cell receptor beta chains came from one sample sequenced in a study of T cell clonotyping in hematopoietic cell transplantation. TCRdb's copy holds only in-frame clones and misses some; the assay was immunoSEQ multiplex PCR. The sample gives about 14,000 clones, about 98% of which show up once; about 4.4% is in the top ten. The specimen was peripheral blood mononuclear cells, collected 30 days after allogeneic stem cell transplant. The source of these receptors is a female patient aged 45-65 years who had an allogeneic stem cell transplant from an unrelated donor, so T cells may come from the graft donor. Some clones in this sample may be carry-over from other donors' samples.

The V call is TRBV6-5, the J call TRBJ1-1; no definite D call. Germline-derived CDR1 and CDR2 are MNHEY and SVGAGI. This CDR3 is 14 amino acids long. The V end was cut by 6 bases, the J end by 1 base, with 12 bases between. The chain's CDR3 is CASSPPASNTEAFF. Written as DNA, the CDR3 is TGTGCCAGCAGCCCACCAGCGTCGAACACTGAAGCTTTCTTT.

J is TRBJ1-1 and V is TRBV6-6; D uncertain. Trimming cost V 5 bases and J 8 bases, with 9 bases left between them. This CDR3 is built from 11 residues. Germline values: CDR1 MNHNY, CDR2 SVGAGI (reference sequence). CDR3 coding DNA: TGTGCCAGCAGTCCGGTGGGAGAAGCTTTCTTT. This encodes CASSPVGEAFF.

This clone was seen only once. Sequence at one end of the junction differs from germline and may be a read error. The CDR3 bases are TGTGCCAGCAGGGAAGCCTACGGGGGACCCGGGGAGCTGTTTTTT. Its protein is CASREAYGGPGELFF. This chain links TRBV2 with TRBJ2-2, with D possibly being TRBD2 (6 bases). The CDR3 consists of 15 residues. Germline CDR1 SNHLY, CDR2 FYNNEI.

The chain uses TRBV7-2 and TRBJ1-5; TRBD1 might be the D (5 bases). The length of the CDR3 is 13 residues. Germline CDR1 is SGHTA and CDR2 is FQGNSA. V lost 4 bases and J lost 7, with 11 bases in between. The CDR3 DNA is TGTGCCAGCAGCTCCCGGGGGGACCAGCCCCAGCATTTT. The encoded protein is CASSSRGDQPQHF.

The chain carries TRBV6-4 and TRBJ2-3; 8 bases match TRBD2. Trimming cost V 0 bases and J 4 bases; bases outside gene matches: 6. The CDR3 length is 16 residues. Germline-derived CDR1 and CDR2 are MRHNA and SNTAGT. CDR3 protein: CASSDSNGGAADTQYF. The CDR3 DNA reads as TGTGCCAGCAGTGACTCGAACGGGGGGGCCGCAGATACGCAGTATTTT.

The J gene is TRBJ1-5, the V gene TRBV9; D not resolved. V dropped 4 bases and J dropped 4 bases, with 18 bases sitting between them. In germline, CDR1 is SGDLS, CDR2 YYNGEE. This CDR3 has 16 amino acids. DNA for the CDR3: TGTGCCAGCAGCCCCATCAGGACTTCCCTAAATCAGCCCCAGCATTTT. Translation gives CASSPIRTSLNQPQHF. Full variable domain (missing parts from reference TRBV9 and TRBJ1-5): DSGVTQTPKHLITATGQRVTLRCSPRSGDLSVYWYQQSLDQGLQFLIQYYNGEERAKGNILERFSAQQFPDLHSELNLSSLELGDSALYFCASSPIRTSLNQPQHFGDGTRLSIL.

J is TRBJ1-2 and V is TRBV6-5, with a weak D call TRBD1 (5 bases). CDR1 MNHEY and CDR2 SVGAGI come from the germline V gene. The V end lost 6 bases, the J end lost 2 bases, and 16 bases lay between the germline ends. The CDR3 runs 15 residues. As DNA, the CDR3 is TGTGCCAGCAGCCTTTACGGGGGGGAGAACTATGGCTACACCTTC. Its translation is CASSLYGGENYGYTF.

This chain joins TRBV6-5 and TRBJ1-2; the D is unclear. CDR1 is MNHEY, CDR2 SVGAGI, per germline. The CDR3 is made up of 13 amino acids. The V and J ends lost 6 bases and 2 bases respectively, with 10 bases between them. CDR3 nucleotide sequence: TGTGCCAGCAGGGCACAGAGAAACTATGGCTACACCTTC. It specifies CASRAQRNYGYTF.